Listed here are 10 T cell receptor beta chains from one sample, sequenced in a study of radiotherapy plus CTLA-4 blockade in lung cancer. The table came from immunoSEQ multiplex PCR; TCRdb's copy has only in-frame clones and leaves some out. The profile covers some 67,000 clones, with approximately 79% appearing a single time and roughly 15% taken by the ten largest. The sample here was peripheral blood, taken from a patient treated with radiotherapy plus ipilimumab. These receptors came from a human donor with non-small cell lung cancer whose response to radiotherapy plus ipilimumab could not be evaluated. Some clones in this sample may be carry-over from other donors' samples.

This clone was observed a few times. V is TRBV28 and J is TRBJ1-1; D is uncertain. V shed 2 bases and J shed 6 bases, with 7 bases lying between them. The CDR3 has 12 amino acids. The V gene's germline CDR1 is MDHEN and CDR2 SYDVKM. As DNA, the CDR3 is TGTGCCAGCAGTTTACTCCGGGCTGAAGCTTTCTTT. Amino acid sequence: CASSLLRAEAFF.

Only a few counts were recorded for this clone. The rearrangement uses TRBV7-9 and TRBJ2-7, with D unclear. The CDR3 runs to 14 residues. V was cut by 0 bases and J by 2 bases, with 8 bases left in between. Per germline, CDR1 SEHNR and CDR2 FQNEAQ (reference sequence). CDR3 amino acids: CASSLAARTYEQYF. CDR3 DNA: TGTGCCAGCAGCTTAGCGGCCAGAACCTACGAGCAGTACTTC. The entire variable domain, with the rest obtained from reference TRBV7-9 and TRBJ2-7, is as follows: DTGVSQNPRHKITKRGQNVTFRCDPISEHNRLYWYRQTLGQGPEFLTYFQNEAQLEKSRLLSDRFSAERPKGSFSTLEIQRTEQGDSAMYLCASSLAARTYEQYFGPGTRLTVT.

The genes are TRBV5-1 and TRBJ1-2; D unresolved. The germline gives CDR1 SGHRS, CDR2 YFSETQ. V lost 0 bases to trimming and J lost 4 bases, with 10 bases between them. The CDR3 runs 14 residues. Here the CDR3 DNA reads TGCGCCAGCAGCTTGGCCGGGGTGGGCTATGGCTACACCTTC. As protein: CASSLAGVGYGYTF. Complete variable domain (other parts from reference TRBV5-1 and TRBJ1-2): KAGVTQTPRYLIKTRGQQVTLSCSPISGHRSVSWYQQTPGQGLQFLFEYFSETQRNKGNFPGRFSGRQFSNSRSEMNVSTLELGDSALYLCASSLAGVGYGYTFGSGTRLTVV.

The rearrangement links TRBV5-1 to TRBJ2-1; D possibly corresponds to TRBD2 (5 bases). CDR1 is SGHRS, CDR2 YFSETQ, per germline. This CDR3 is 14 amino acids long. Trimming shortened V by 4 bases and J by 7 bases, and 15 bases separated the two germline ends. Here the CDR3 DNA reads TGCGCCAGCAGCACTACTAGTTTAGGGAATGAGCAGTTCTTC. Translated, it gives CASSTTSLGNEQFF.

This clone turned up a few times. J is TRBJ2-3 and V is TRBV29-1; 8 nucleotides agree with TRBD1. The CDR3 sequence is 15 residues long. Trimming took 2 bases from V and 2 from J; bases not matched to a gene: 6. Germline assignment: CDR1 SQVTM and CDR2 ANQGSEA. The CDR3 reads CSVELGDRFTDTQYF. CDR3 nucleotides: TGCAGCGTTGAACTAGGGGACAGGTTCACAGATACGCAGTATTTT.

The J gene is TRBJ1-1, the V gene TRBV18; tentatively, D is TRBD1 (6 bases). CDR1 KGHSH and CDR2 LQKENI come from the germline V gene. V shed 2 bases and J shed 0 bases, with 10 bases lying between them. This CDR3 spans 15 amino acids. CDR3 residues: CASSPEGHLNTEAFF. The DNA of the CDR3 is TGTGCCAGCTCACCAGAGGGACACCTGAACACTGAAGCTTTCTTT.

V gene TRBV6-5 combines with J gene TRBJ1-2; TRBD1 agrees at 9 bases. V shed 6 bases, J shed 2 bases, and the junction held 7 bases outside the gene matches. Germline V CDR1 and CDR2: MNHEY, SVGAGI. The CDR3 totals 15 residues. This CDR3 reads CASSPQGALNYGYTF. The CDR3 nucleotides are TGTGCCAGCAGCCCACAGGGGGCCTTGAACTATGGCTACACCTTC.

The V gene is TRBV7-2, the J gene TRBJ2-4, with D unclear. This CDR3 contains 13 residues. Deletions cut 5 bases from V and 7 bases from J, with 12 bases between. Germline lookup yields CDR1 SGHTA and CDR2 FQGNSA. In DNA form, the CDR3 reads TGTGCCAGCAGCGTTGACTCCTTGAACATTCAGTACTTC. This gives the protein CASSVDSLNIQYF.

Here the CDR3 reads CASSSGQFQETQYF. For the CDR3, the DNA is TGCGCCAGCAGCTCCGGACAGTTCCAAGAGACCCAGTACTTC. The chain is built from TRBV5-1 and TRBJ2-5, with D perhaps matching TRBD1 (6 bases). The CDR3 has 14 amino acids. V lost 3 bases to trimming and J lost 1 base, with 10 bases between them. Germline V gene sequence: CDR1 SGHRS, CDR2 YFSETQ.

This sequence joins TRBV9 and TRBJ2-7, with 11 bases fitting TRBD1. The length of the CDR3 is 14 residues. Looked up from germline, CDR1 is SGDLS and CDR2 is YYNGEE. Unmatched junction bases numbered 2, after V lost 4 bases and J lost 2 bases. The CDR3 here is CASSPGQGAYEQYF. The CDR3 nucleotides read TGTGCCAGCAGCCCGGGACAGGGGGCCTACGAGCAGTACTTC.